These 17 T cell receptor beta chains were all obtained from the same sample, sequenced in a study of T cell repertoires in cytomegalovirus infection (dated by TCRdb to between 2018 and 2020). Sequencing was performed on an Illumina HiSeq 1500. TCRdb redid the processing of the public reads, applying fastp at Q25 and MiXCR, and retained in-frame beta chains. CDR3 protein duplicates are merged, each entry listing the most common genes and DNA. A total of around 130,000 distinct CDR3 sequences appear in this sample, 7.5% to 9% of them only once. About 9.4% of the sample lies in the top ten. Sequencing input: PBMCs. These receptors all come from a human donor in good health (CMV status not recorded). Some clones in this sample may be carry-over from other donors' samples.

This clonotype appeared many times. The chain employs TRBV4-1 and TRBJ1-1; a weak D match, TRBD1 (5 bases). V was trimmed by 3 bases and J by 0 bases, leaving 11 bases between them. The CDR3 consists of 15 residues. The germline V gene encodes CDR1 MGHRA and CDR2 YSYEKL. The DNA of the CDR3 is TGCGCCAGCAGCCAGGTGGGACTCCTGAACACTGAAGCTTTCTTT. Translation: CASSQVGLLNTEAFF.

This clonotype was found many times. This sequence joins TRBV7-2 and TRBJ1-1; possibly TRBD1 for D (6 bases). V was pared by 5 bases and J by 11 bases, with 15 bases between. The CDR3 is 12 residues long. Germline CDR1 SGHTA, CDR2 FQGNSA. The CDR3 here is CASSPRQVGAFF. CDR3 in DNA: TGTGCCAGCAGCCCCCGACAGGTGGGGGCTTTCTTT.

Ten or more counts support this clonotype. The chain recombines TRBV19 with TRBJ1-4, with unresolved D. Deletions cut 7 bases from V and 4 bases from J, with 16 bases between. This CDR3 region has 15 residues. Per the germline V gene, CDR1 is LNHDA and CDR2 is SQIVND (reference sequence). The CDR3 DNA reads as TGTGCCAGTACGGACCCCTGGTCGGGTAATGAAAAACTGTTTTTT. This sequence encodes CASTDPWSGNEKLFF. The full variable domain, rest sourced from reference TRBV19 and TRBJ1-4, is DGGITQSPKYLFRKEGQNVTLSCEQNLNHDAMYWYRQDPGQGLRLIYYSQIVNDFQKGDIAEGYSVSREKKESFPLTVTSAQKNPTAFYLCASTDPWSGNEKLFFGSGTQLSVL.

This clonotype has ten or more counts. This chain links TRBV7-8 with TRBJ2-3; D unresolved. The CDR3 length is 14 residues. Germline V lookup: CDR1 SGHVS, CDR2 FQNEAQ. With 5 bases removed from V and 12 bases from J, the gap between germline ends came to 21 bases. CDR3 sequence: CASSPTTVGNSQYF. The CDR3 region has the DNA TGTGCCAGCAGCCCGACGACGGTCGGAAACTCCCAGTATTTT.

This clonotype was observed at least ten times. The V and J genes are TRBV5-4 and TRBJ1-1, with D possibly being TRBD1 (5 bases). CDR1 and CDR2 (germline): SGHNT, YYREEE (reference sequence). With 0 bases removed from V and 2 bases from J, the gap between germline ends came to 8 bases. The CDR3 length is 14 residues. CDR3 residues: CASSLARDNTEAFF. In DNA, the CDR3 is TGTGCCAGCAGCTTGGCCAGGGATAACACTGAAGCTTTCTTT. Using reference TRBV5-4 and TRBJ1-1 for the parts outside the CDR3, the full variable domain is ETGVTQSPTHLIKTRGQQVTLRCSSQSGHNTVSWYQQALGQGPQFIFQYYREEENGRGNFPPRFSGLQFPNYSSELNVNALELDDSALYLCASSLARDNTEAFFGQGTRLTVV.

This clonotype was seen at least ten times. The chain uses TRBV7-2 and TRBJ2-5; D possibly corresponds to TRBD1 (6 bases). CDR1 and CDR2 from the germline V gene are SGHTA and FQGNSA. Trimming cost V 6 bases and J 2 bases, with 16 bases left between them. The CDR3 totals 15 residues. CDR3: CASSQGDRNQETQYF. CDR3 coding DNA: TGTGCCAGCAGTCAGGGAGACAGGAATCAAGAGACCCAGTACTTC.

This clonotype was recorded at least ten times. The genes are TRBV11-3 and TRBJ2-1; possibly TRBD2 for D (6 bases). From germline, CDR1 is SGHNT and CDR2 YENEEA. Trimming removed 3 bases from V and 0 bases from J, with 9 bases in between. The CDR3 spans 15 residues. CDR3 in DNA: TGTGCCAGCAGCTTGGACGGGAGCTCCTACAATGAGCAGTTCTTC. This encodes CASSLDGSSYNEQFF.

The chain links TRBV3-1 to TRBJ1-2, with D hard to call. The length of the CDR3 is 13 residues. Germline V CDR1 and CDR2: LGHDT, YNNKEL (reference sequence). With 1 base removed from V and 8 bases from J, the gap between germline ends came to 11 bases. In DNA, the CDR3 is TGTGCCAGCAGCCAAGGGCAGGTCTTCGGCTACACCTTC. Its protein product is CASSQGQVFGYTF.

This clonotype has a count of ten or more. V gene TRBV20-1 combines with J gene TRBJ2-1, with 14 bases lining up with TRBD2. There are 17 residues in the CDR3. Unmatched junction bases numbered 8, after V lost 5 bases and J lost 2 bases. Germline assignment: CDR1 DFQATT and CDR2 SNEGSKA (reference sequence). The CDR3 DNA follows: TGCAGTGCTGGGACTAGCGGGGGACCAATCCCCTACAATGAGCAGTTCTTC. As protein: CSAGTSGGPIPYNEQFF.

This clonotype was seen many times. The V and J genes are TRBV5-4 and TRBJ2-2; no firm D call. The CDR3 has 15 amino acids. CDR1 is SGHNT and CDR2 is YYREEE in the germline V gene (reference sequence). V dropped 2 bases and J dropped 4 bases, with 12 bases sitting between them. The CDR3 bases are TGTGCCAGCAGCTTCGGACCAAGCAGCACCGGGGAGCTGTTTTTT. Translation: CASSFGPSSTGELFF. Combining the CDR3 with reference TRBV5-4 and TRBJ2-2 gives the whole variable domain ETGVTQSPTHLIKTRGQQVTLRCSSQSGHNTVSWYQQALGQGPQFIFQYYREEENGRGNFPPRFSGLQFPNYSSELNVNALELDDSALYLCASSFGPSSTGELFFGEGSRLTVL.

This clonotype appeared many times. The V and J genes are TRBV7-2 and TRBJ1-1; the match to TRBD1 covers 11 bases. The CDR3 length is 14 residues. Germline trimming cut 3 bases from V and 7 bases from J; bases unmatched to any gene: 4. Germline loops: CDR1 SGHTA, CDR2 FQGNSA. DNA of the CDR3: TGTGCCAGCAGCTTGGACAGGGGGCTAGGTGAAGCTTTCTTT. It is translated as CASSLDRGLGEAFF.

Many counts were recorded for this clonotype. The rearrangement uses TRBV27 and TRBJ2-5, with 7 bases identical to TRBD1. With 2 bases clipped from V and 7 bases from J, the junction kept 7 bases outside the gene matches. This CDR3 is built from 14 residues. CDR1 is MNHEY and CDR2 is SMNVEV in the germline V gene (reference sequence). The chain's CDR3 is CASSLEGAHGTQYF. CDR3 DNA sequence: TGTGCCAGCAGTTTAGAGGGGGCGCATGGGACCCAGTACTTC.

This clonotype was observed at least ten times. The chain recombines TRBV19 with TRBJ1-6; the D is unclear. Germline lookup yields CDR1 LNHDA and CDR2 SQIVND (reference sequence). The germline V and J ends were trimmed by 6 bases and 9 bases, with 18 bases remaining between them. This CDR3 is built from 15 residues. Here the CDR3 DNA reads TGTGCCAGTAGCCTCCAAGGAGACGTTCTTTCACCCCTCCACTTT. Translation gives CASSLQGDVLSPLHF.

This clonotype was counted many times. J is TRBJ1-4 and V is TRBV7-2; unclear D gene. CDR1 is SGHTA, CDR2 FQGNSA, per germline. This CDR3 contains 12 residues. The germline V and J ends were trimmed by 6 bases and 3 bases, with 5 bases remaining between them. In DNA, the CDR3 is TGTGCCAGCAGGGAGCCTAATGAAAAACTGTTTTTT. It translates to CASREPNEKLFF. The whole variable domain, remainder taken from reference TRBV7-2 and TRBJ1-4, is GAGVSQSPSNKVTEKGKDVELRCDPISGHTALYWYRQSLGQGLEFLIYFQGNSAPDKSGLPSDRFSAERTGGSVSTLTIQRTQQEDSAVYLCASREPNEKLFFGSGTQLSVL.

This clonotype was observed many times. The gene calls are TRBV5-1 and TRBJ2-7; TRBD1 might be the D (6 bases). Deletions cut 4 bases from V and 3 bases from J, with 11 bases between. Germline CDR1 is SGHRS and CDR2 is YFSETQ. The CDR3 contains 13 residues. Written as DNA, the CDR3 is TGCGCCAGCAGCCCCGAGGGGGTCTACGAGCAGTACTTC. Translation gives CASSPEGVYEQYF.

This clonotype was detected ten times or more. The chain recombines TRBV5-5 with TRBJ2-1, with a possible D match to TRBD2 (5 bases). V was pared by 4 bases and J by 7 bases, with 12 bases between. The CDR3 is 13 residues long. The germline V gene encodes CDR1 SGHKS and CDR2 YYEKEE (reference sequence). The CDR3 here is CASSRSPGNEQFF. CDR3 DNA: TGTGCCAGCAGCAGGAGCCCGGGGAATGAGCAGTTCTTC.

Many counts were recorded for this clonotype. V is TRBV28 and J is TRBJ2-7, with a tentative D call TRBD1 (6 bases). V dropped 3 bases and J dropped 3 bases, with 12 bases sitting between them. The CDR3 consists of 14 residues. The germline V gene encodes CDR1 MDHEN and CDR2 SYDVKM. The CDR3 DNA reads TGTGCCAGCAGTTTTAACGGACAGAACTACGAGCAGTACTTC. It codes for CASSFNGQNYEQYF.